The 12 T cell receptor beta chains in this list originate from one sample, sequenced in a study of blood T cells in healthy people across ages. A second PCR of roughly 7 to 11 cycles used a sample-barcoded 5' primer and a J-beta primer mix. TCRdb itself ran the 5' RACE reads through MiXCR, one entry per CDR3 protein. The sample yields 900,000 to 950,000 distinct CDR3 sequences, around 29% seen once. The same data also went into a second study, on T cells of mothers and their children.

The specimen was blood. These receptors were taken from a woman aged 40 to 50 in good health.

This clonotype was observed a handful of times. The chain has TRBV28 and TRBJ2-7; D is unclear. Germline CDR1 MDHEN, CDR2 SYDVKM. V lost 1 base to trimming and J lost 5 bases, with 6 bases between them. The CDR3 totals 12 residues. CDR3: CASSLLWDEQYF. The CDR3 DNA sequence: TGTGCCAGCAGTTTATTATGGGACGAGCAGTACTTC.

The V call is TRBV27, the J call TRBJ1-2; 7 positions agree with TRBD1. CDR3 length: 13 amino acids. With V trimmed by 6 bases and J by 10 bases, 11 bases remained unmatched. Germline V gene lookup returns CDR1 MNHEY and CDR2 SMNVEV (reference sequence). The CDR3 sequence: CASSRATGVDYTF. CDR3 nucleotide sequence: TGTGCCAGCAGCCGAGCTACAGGGGTTGACTACACCTTC.

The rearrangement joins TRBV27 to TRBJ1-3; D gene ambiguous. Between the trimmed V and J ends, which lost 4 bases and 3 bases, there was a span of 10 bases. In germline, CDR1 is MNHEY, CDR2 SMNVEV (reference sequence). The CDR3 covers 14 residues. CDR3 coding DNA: TGTGCCAGCAGTTCAAGTAGGGATGGAAACACCATATATTTT. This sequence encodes CASSSSRDGNTIYF.

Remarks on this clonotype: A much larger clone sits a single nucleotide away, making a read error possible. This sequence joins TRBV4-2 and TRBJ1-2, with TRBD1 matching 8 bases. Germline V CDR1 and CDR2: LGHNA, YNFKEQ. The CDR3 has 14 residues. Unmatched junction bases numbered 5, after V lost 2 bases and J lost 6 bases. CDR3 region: CASSQSAGGDGYTF. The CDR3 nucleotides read TGTGCCAGCAGCCAAAGTGCAGGGGGCGATGGCTACACCTTC.

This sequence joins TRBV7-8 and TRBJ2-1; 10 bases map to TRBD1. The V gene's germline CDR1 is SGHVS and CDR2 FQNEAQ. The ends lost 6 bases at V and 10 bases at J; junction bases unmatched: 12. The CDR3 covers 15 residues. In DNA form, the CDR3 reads TGTGCCAGCAGGCGGGGACAGGGGCCCCTCGGGGAGCAGTTCTTC. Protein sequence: CASRRGQGPLGEQFF.

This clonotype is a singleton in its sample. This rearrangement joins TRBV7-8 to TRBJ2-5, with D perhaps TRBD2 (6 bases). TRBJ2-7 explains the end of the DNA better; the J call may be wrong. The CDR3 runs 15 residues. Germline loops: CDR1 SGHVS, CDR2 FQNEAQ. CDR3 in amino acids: CASSLGGGLRDEQYF. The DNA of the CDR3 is TGTGCCAGCAGCTTAGGGGGAGGTTTGAGAGACGAGCAGTACTTC.

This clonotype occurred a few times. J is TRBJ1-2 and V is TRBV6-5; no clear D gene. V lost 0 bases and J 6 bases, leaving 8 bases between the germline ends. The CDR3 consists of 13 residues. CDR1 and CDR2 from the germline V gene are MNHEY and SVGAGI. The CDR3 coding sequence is TGTGCCAGCAGTTACTCGATGGGTCATGGCTACACCTTC. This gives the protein CASSYSMGHGYTF.

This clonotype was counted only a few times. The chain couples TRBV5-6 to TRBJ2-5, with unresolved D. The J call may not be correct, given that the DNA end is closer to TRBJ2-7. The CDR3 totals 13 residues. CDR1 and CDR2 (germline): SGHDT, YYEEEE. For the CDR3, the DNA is TGTGCCAGCAGCTTGGGGCACCCAGGCGAGCAGTACTTC. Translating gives CASSLGHPGEQYF.

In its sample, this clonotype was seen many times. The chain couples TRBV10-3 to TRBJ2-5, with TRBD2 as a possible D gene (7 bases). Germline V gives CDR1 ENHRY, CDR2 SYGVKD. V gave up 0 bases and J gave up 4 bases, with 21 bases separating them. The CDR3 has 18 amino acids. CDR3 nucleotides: TGTGCCATCAGTGAGTCGGGGGGGGCCGGGGCCACAAGAGAGACCCAGTACTTC. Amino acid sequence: CAISESGGAGATRETQYF.

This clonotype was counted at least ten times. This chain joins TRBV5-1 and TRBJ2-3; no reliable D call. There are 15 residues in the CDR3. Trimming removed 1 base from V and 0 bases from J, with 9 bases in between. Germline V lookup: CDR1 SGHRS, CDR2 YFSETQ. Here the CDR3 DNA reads TGCGCCAGCAGCTTGCGTTCCCACAGCACAGATACGCAGTATTTT. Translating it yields CASSLRSHSTDTQYF.

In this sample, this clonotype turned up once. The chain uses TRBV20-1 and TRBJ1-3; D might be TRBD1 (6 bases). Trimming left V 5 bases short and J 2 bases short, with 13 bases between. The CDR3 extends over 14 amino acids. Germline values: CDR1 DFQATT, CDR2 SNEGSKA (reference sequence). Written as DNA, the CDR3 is TGCAGTGCTGTCAGGGGAGGCCCTGGAAACACCATATATTTT. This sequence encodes CSAVRGGPGNTIYF.

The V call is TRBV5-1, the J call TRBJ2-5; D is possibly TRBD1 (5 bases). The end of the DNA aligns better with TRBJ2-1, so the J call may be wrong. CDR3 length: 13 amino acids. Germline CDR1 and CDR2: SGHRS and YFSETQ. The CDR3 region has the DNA TGCGCCAGCAGCTTAGACAGACAAGAGACCCAGTTCTTC. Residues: CASSLDRQETQFF.